This TCR beta chain originates from a study of CD8 T cells in ankylosing spondylitis. Study conclusions and caveats: Matched ankylosing spondylitis synovial fluid reportedly contained a significantly enriched population of disease-linked clones.

This clonotype was detected a few times. The antigen is not known. TCRdb processed the 5' RACE reads anew with MiXCR; each CDR3 protein has one entry. This sample has around 300,000 distinct CDR3 sequences, with about 9.9% found just once. Germline loops: CDR1 SGHRS, CDR2 YFSETQ. This CDR3 comprises 15 residues. J gave up 6 bases and V 4 bases, and 8 bases lay outside the gene matches. Sequencing was carried out using blood, either unsorted or a sorted T cell fraction (not recorded which). The clonotype comes from a female donor with ankylosing spondylitis or in good health (not recorded which). This chain links TRBV5-1 with TRBJ2-2; TRBD1 matches 8 bases. DNA of the CDR3: TGCGCCAGCAGCGCCCGGACAGGGCAGGCCGGGGAGCTGTTTTTT. As protein: CASSARTGQAGELFF.